These 3 T cell receptor beta chains share one sample of origin, sequenced in a study of shared T cell receptors in the human thymus. TCRdb keeps only in-frame clones here, not all; method: immunoSEQ multiplex PCR. The sample has hundreds of thousands of clones; around 89% are singletons. This same sample was also taken into another study, of human thymus T cells.

The sequenced material came from thymocytes. All receptors derive from a boy under two years old with a congenital heart defect.

The gene calls are TRBV10-2 and TRBJ2-1; D not certain. V lost 0 bases, J lost 1 base, and 10 bases lay in between. The CDR3 extends over 16 amino acids. Germline loops: CDR1 WSHSY, CDR2 SAAADI. The CDR3 here is CASSESRPGSYNEQFF. The CDR3 nucleotides read TGCGCCAGCAGTGAGTCGAGACCAGGTTCCTACAATGAGCAGTTCTTC.

The rearrangement joins TRBV10-3 to TRBJ2-1; TRBD1 matches at 7 bases. Germline V CDR1 and CDR2: ENHRY, SYGVKD. Unmatched junction bases numbered 15, after V lost 8 bases and J lost 5 bases. The CDR3 runs 16 residues. CDR3 DNA: TGTGCCATCGCGTCCGAGAACAGGGGCTTGAACAATGAGCAGTTCTTC. This translates into CAIASENRGLNNEQFF.

This chain connects TRBV1 to TRBJ2-2; the tabulated D call, TRBD2, remains unverified against the DNA. TRBV1 is an annotated pseudogene. This CDR3 has 18 residues. CDR3 amino acids: CTSSQEEPEGGPGGELFF. DNA of the CDR3: TGCACCAGCAGCCAAGAGGAGCCGGAAGGAGGGCCAGGCGGGGAGCTGTTTTTT.